Below are 21 T cell receptor beta chains sequenced from a single sample in a study of technical replicates of blood from several donors. Sequencing used immunoSEQ multiplex PCR; TCRdb keeps in-frame clones, though not all of them. The sample has 76,000 or so clones; about 91% are singletons. The sequenced sample was T cells isolated from PBMCs. The origin of the receptors is a human donor in good health.

This chain uses TRBV5-8 with TRBJ1-1; D is unresolved. The CDR3 is made up of 17 amino acids. Trimming pared 6 bases from V and 0 bases from J, leaving 21 bases between. Looked up from germline, CDR1 is SGHTS and CDR2 is YDEGEE. As DNA, the CDR3 is TGTGCCAGCATCCTCCTTACCGATATAGTGATGAACACTGAAGCTTTCTTT. It specifies CASILLTDIVMNTEAFF.

This clone was counted a single time. The V and J genes are TRBV2 and TRBJ2-1, with 8 bases that match TRBD2. CDR3 length: 15 residues. Per germline, CDR1 SNHLY and CDR2 FYNNEI. The J segment lost 0 bases and the V segment lost 6 bases, leaving 4 bases of the junction unmatched. The CDR3, as DNA: TGTGCCAGCAGAGCCGGGACTAGCTCCTACAATGAGCAGTTCTTC. This sequence encodes CASRAGTSSYNEQFF. The variable domain in full, completed from reference TRBV2 and TRBJ2-1, reads EPEVTQTPSHQVTQMGQEVILRCVPISNHLYFYWYRQILGQKVEFLVSFYNNEISEKSEIFDDQFSVERPDGSNFTLKIRSTKLEDSAMYFCASRAGTSSYNEQFFGPGTRLTVL.

This chain uses TRBV6-5 with TRBJ1-5, with 8 bases identical to TRBD1. Trimming at V came to 0 bases and at J to 7 bases, leaving 2 bases not matched to a gene. The CDR3 extends over 14 amino acids. Germline V gene data show CDR1 as MNHEY and CDR2 as SVGAGI. The CDR3 DNA sequence: TGTGCCAGCAGTTACTCCGGACAGGGCCAGCCCCAGCATTTT. Amino acids: CASSYSGQGQPQHF.

This clone appeared a single time. The chain uses TRBV5-4 and TRBJ2-5, with TRBD2 as a possible D gene (5 bases). V lost 0 bases, J lost 2 bases, and 14 bases lay in between. Per the germline V gene, CDR1 is SGHNT and CDR2 is YYREEE (reference sequence). The CDR3 contains 16 residues. For the CDR3, the DNA is TGTGCCAGCAGCTTGGCTACGGGAATGACGCAAGAGACCCAGTACTTC. The encoded protein is CASSLATGMTQETQYF.

This clone was found a few times. The chain uses TRBV5-1 and TRBJ2-2; a weak D match, TRBD2 (6 bases). This CDR3 has 16 amino acids. Looked up from germline, CDR1 is SGHRS and CDR2 is YFSETQ. V gave up 5 bases and J gave up 1 base, with 15 bases separating them. The DNA for the CDR3 is TGCGCCAGCAGGATACTAGCCGGAGTGAACACCGGGGAGCTGTTTTTT. Protein product: CASRILAGVNTGELFF.

The chain has TRBV5-1 and TRBJ1-1, with TRBD1 matching 7 bases. The junction had 10 bases not matched to a gene; V was cut back by 4 bases and J by 7 bases. The germline V gene encodes CDR1 SGHRS and CDR2 YFSETQ. This CDR3 is 14 amino acids long. For the CDR3, the DNA is TGCGCCAGCAGCACGGGGACAGCTACCCATGAAGCTTTCTTT. This encodes CASSTGTATHEAFF. Drawing the rest from reference TRBV5-1 and TRBJ1-1, the complete variable domain is KAGVTQTPRYLIKTRGQQVTLSCSPISGHRSVSWYQQTPGQGLQFLFEYFSETQRNKGNFPGRFSGRQFSNSRSEMNVSTLELGDSALYLCASSTGTATHEAFFGQGTRLTVV.

The chain recombines TRBV21-1 with TRBJ2-7; TRBD2, as called in the table, went unchecked against the DNA. TRBV21-1 is designated a pseudogene. The CDR3 contains 16 residues. The CDR3 here is CASSKDLAETIYEQYF. DNA for the CDR3: TGTGCCAGCAGCAAAGATTTAGCGGAGACCATCTACGAGCAGTACTTC.

The chain joins TRBV5-1 to TRBJ1-2; 11 bases are a match to TRBD1. The V gene end was trimmed by 4 bases and the J gene end by 5 bases; junction bases not matched to a gene: 7. Germline CDR1 is SGHRS and CDR2 is YFSETQ. CDR3 length equals 15 residues. CDR3 DNA: TGCGCCAGCAGCGATGGGACAGGGGGGACGTATGGCTACACCTTC. It is translated as CASSDGTGGTYGYTF.

The rearrangement joins TRBV10-2 to TRBJ2-7; D gene uncertain. The CDR3 sequence is 13 residues long. The ends were cut back, 2 bases at V and 3 bases at J, with 8 bases in the middle. Germline loops: CDR1 WSHSY, CDR2 SAAADI. CDR3 loop: CASSEHYNYEQYF. The CDR3 nucleotides are TGCGCCAGCAGTGAGCACTACAACTACGAGCAGTACTTC.

CDR3 amino acids: CASSLGVISGSGNTIYF. CDR3 bases: TGTGCCAGCAGTCTCGGCGTCATATCAGGTTCTGGAAACACCATATATTTT. J is TRBJ1-3 and V is TRBV2; no definite D call. With 5 bases removed from V and 1 base from J, the gap between germline ends came to 18 bases. CDR3 length equals 17 residues. Germline V gene sequence: CDR1 SNHLY, CDR2 FYNNEI.

This clone has just one count. The V call is TRBV15, the J call TRBJ2-7; 9 positions match TRBD1. The trim removed 1 base at V and 5 bases at J, leaving 15 bases unmatched. Germline V gives CDR1 LNHNV, CDR2 YYDKDF (reference sequence). This CDR3 spans 18 amino acids. The CDR3 region has the DNA TGTGCCACCAGCAGAGGGAGCGGGACAGGGAAAGGGCTGGACGAGCAGTACTTC. This gives the protein CATSRGSGTGKGLDEQYF.

This chain uses TRBV6-1 with TRBJ2-2, with D possibly matching TRBD1 (6 bases). Trimming pared 6 bases from V and 6 bases from J, leaving 11 bases between. The germline V gene has CDR1 MNHNS and CDR2 SASEGT. The CDR3 totals 13 residues. The DNA of the CDR3 is TGTGCCAGCAGATACAGGGAATCCGGGGAGCTGTTTTTT. Translation: CASRYRESGELFF.

V usage is TRBV2 and J usage is TRBJ1-6, with a possible D match to TRBD1 (5 bases). The ends were cut back, 5 bases at V and 3 bases at J, with 14 bases in the middle. This CDR3 region has 16 residues. Germline V gene data show CDR1 as SNHLY and CDR2 as FYNNEI. CDR3 protein: CASSWVARDYNSPLHF. The CDR3 DNA sequence: TGTGCCAGCAGTTGGGTAGCCAGGGACTATAATTCACCCCTCCACTTT.

This rearrangement joins TRBV2 to TRBJ2-4, with D maybe TRBD1 (5 bases). The length of the CDR3 is 14 residues. V was clipped by 2 bases and J by 8 bases, with 13 bases between them. Germline-derived CDR1 and CDR2 are SNHLY and FYNNEI. DNA for the CDR3: TGTGCCAGCAGTGAACGCCAGGGTAGGTACATTCAGTACTTC. It translates to CASSERQGRYIQYF.

The V and J genes are TRBV15 and TRBJ2-1; 13 positions agree with TRBD2. Germline CDR1 LNHNV, CDR2 YYDKDF (reference sequence). The CDR3 runs 17 residues. V was clipped by 1 base and J by 8 bases; unmatched bases: 8. CDR3 bases: TGTGCCACCAGCAGAGGGACTAGCGGGGGCCTTAAGGATGAGCAGTTCTTC. Translated: CATSRGTSGGLKDEQFF. Full variable domain (outside the CDR3, taken from reference TRBV15 and TRBJ2-1): DAMVIQNPRYQVTQFGKPVTLSCSQTLNHNVMYWYQQKSSQAPKLLFHYYDKDFNNEADTPDNFQSRRPNTSFCFLDIRSPGLGDTAMYLCATSRGTSGGLKDEQFFGPGTRLTVL.

A few counts support this clone. The CDR3 spells CASSGLALYNEQFF. The CDR3 coding sequence is TGTGCCAGCTCGGGACTAGCTCTCTACAATGAGCAGTTCTTC. The chain employs TRBV2 and TRBJ2-1; TRBD2 aligns across 9 bases. This CDR3 is 14 amino acids long. Unmatched junction bases numbered 5, after V lost 8 bases and J lost 3 bases. CDR1 and CDR2 (germline): SNHLY, FYNNEI.

The rearrangement joins TRBV5-1 to TRBJ2-1; D is possibly TRBD2 (5 bases). Trimming cost V 4 bases and J 9 bases, with 8 bases left between them. The germline CDR1 and CDR2 sequences are SGHRS and YFSETQ. This CDR3 contains 11 residues. The CDR3 is CASSRGFEQFF. CDR3 sequence (DNA): TGCGCCAGCAGCCGGGGATTTGAGCAGTTCTTC.

This chain joins TRBV2 and TRBJ2-1, with 7 bases fitting TRBD2. V dropped 6 bases and J dropped 12; count of bases not matched to a gene: 11. The germline V gene has CDR1 SNHLY and CDR2 FYNNEI. The CDR3 is 13 amino acids. CDR3 loop: CASSVRSGTMQFF. The CDR3 DNA sequence: TGTGCCAGCAGCGTACGGTCCGGGACTATGCAGTTCTTC. The whole variable domain, filled in from reference TRBV2 and TRBJ2-1, reads EPEVTQTPSHQVTQMGQEVILRCVPISNHLYFYWYRQILGQKVEFLVSFYNNEISEKSEIFDDQFSVERPDGSNFTLKIRSTKLEDSAMYFCASSVRSGTMQFFGPGTRLTVL.

The V and J genes are TRBV5-6 and TRBJ1-1, with a tentative D call TRBD1 (5 bases). Per germline, CDR1 SGHDT and CDR2 YYEEEE. This CDR3 has 14 residues. Trimming stripped 0 bases from V and 8 bases from J, with 14 bases between. The CDR3 DNA reads as TGTGCCAGCAGCTTGGGGGGCGGGGGTGCGGAAGCTTTCTTT. Translated, it gives CASSLGGGGAEAFF.

This clone was seen once. The rearrangement joins TRBV7-6 to TRBJ2-7, with D possibly TRBD1 on 7 matching bases. CDR1 and CDR2 (germline): SGHVS, FNYEAQ. This CDR3 spans 17 amino acids. Trimming shortened V by 10 bases and J by 2 bases, and 27 bases separated the two germline ends. Here the CDR3 reads CAMPGAGTVSLAYEQYF. The CDR3 nucleotides are TGTGCCATGCCGGGAGCCGGGACAGTGAGCCTCGCCTACGAGCAGTACTTC.

This chain links TRBV12-5 with TRBJ1-4, with D hard to call. The CDR3 is 16 amino acids. Trimming took 0 bases from V and 8 from J, leaving 16 bases between them. From germline, CDR1 is LGHNT and CDR2 FRNRAP. In DNA form, the CDR3 reads TGTGCTAGTGGTTTGGTACCGTGGGGAAGCGGAGAAAAACTGTTTTTT. It codes for CASGLVPWGSGEKLFF.